These 8 T cell receptor beta chains came from one sample sequenced in a study of blood T cell repertoires in COVID-19. Assay: immunoSEQ multiplex PCR; the TCRdb copy retains only in-frame clones and omits some. In the table there are roughly 300,000 clones, approximately 91% of which are singletons. Sequencing was carried out using peripheral blood. Receptor source: a woman aged 30 to 39 with COVID-19, enrolled during active disease.

A few counts support this clone. The chain uses TRBV18 and TRBJ1-1, with D maybe TRBD1 (6 bases). The CDR3 has 15 amino acids. CDR1 and CDR2 (germline): KGHSH, LQKENI. The germline V and J ends were trimmed by 4 bases and 4 bases, with 16 bases remaining between them. CDR3 bases: TGTGCCAGCTCACGACAAACAGGGCTGAGCACTGAAGCTTTCTTT. Translation: CASSRQTGLSTEAFF.

This chain uses TRBV19 with TRBJ2-3; a possible D gene is TRBD2 (6 bases). The germline V gene encodes CDR1 LNHDA and CDR2 SQIVND (reference sequence). The CDR3 length is 14 residues. V was cut by 3 bases and J by 4 bases, with 11 bases left in between. CDR3 sequence: CASSIGGVPDTQYF. DNA of the CDR3: TGTGCCAGTAGTATTGGCGGGGTGCCAGATACGCAGTATTTT.

The chain has TRBV5-6 and TRBJ2-5; TRBD1 might be the D (5 bases). The CDR3 has 14 residues. Trimming stripped 2 bases from V and 1 base from J, with 9 bases between. Per germline, CDR1 SGHDT and CDR2 YYEEEE. CDR3 coding DNA: TGTGCCAGCAGCTTAGGGGCCCCCCAAGAGACCCAGTACTTC. Amino acids: CASSLGAPQETQYF.

This chain uses TRBV30 with TRBJ1-5; tentatively, D is TRBD1 (5 bases). V was trimmed by 3 bases and J by 5 bases, leaving 17 bases between them. The CDR3 spans 15 residues. The V gene's germline CDR1 is GTSNPN and CDR2 SVGIG (reference sequence). The CDR3 sequence is CAWRSGRARDQPQHF. The CDR3 bases are TGTGCCTGGAGGTCGGGCAGGGCAAGGGATCAGCCCCAGCATTTT.

J is TRBJ2-7 and V is TRBV27; TRBD2 might be the D (5 bases). Germline CDR1 MNHEY, CDR2 SMNVEV (reference sequence). V was clipped by 2 bases and J by 1 base, with 6 bases between them. The CDR3 is 13 residues long. The CDR3 sequence: CASSLGLSYEQYF. DNA for the CDR3: TGTGCCAGCAGTTTAGGACTTTCCTACGAGCAGTACTTC.

As for this clone: The germline gene is not matched at one end of the junction; a read error may be the cause. This chain joins TRBV7-6 and TRBJ1-2; TRBD1 is a possible D gene (6 bases). The CDR3 consists of 15 residues. Per germline, CDR1 SGHVS and CDR2 FNYEAQ. CDR3 coding DNA: TGTGCCAGCAGTTTAGATCGGGACACAGGCTATGGCTACACCTTC. As protein: CASSLDRDTGYGYTF.

In its sample, this clone was seen once. This sequence joins TRBV4-2 and TRBJ2-7; TRBD2 is a possible D gene (5 bases). V dropped 4 bases and J dropped 3 bases, with 13 bases sitting between them. The CDR3 consists of 14 residues. The germline CDR1 and CDR2 sequences are LGHNA and YNFKEQ. In DNA form, the CDR3 reads TGTGCCAGCAGCCCCCGGGATTCCGGCTACGAGCAGTACTTC. As protein: CASSPRDSGYEQYF.

The CDR3 region has the DNA TGTGCCAGCAGTGATGGGGGGAAAGAAACTGAAGCTTTCTTT. This encodes CASSDGGKETEAFF. The chain uses TRBV25-1 and TRBJ1-1, with TRBD1 as a possible D gene (5 bases). The CDR3 runs to 14 residues. Germline V gives CDR1 MGHDK, CDR2 SYGVNS. V dropped 3 bases and J dropped 5 bases, with 13 bases sitting between them.